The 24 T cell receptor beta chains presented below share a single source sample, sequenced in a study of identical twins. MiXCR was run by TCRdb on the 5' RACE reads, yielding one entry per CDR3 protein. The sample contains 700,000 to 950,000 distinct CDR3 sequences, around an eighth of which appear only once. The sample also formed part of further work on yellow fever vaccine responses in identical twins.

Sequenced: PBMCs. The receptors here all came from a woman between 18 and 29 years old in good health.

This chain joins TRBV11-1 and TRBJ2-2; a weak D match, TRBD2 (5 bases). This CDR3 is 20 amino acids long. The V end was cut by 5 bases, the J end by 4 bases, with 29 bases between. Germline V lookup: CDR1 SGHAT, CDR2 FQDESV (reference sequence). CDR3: CASSPRVGTSRDRVTGELFF. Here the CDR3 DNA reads TGTGCCAGCAGCCCCCGAGTGGGAACGTCCCGGGATCGAGTCACCGGGGAGCTGTTTTTT.

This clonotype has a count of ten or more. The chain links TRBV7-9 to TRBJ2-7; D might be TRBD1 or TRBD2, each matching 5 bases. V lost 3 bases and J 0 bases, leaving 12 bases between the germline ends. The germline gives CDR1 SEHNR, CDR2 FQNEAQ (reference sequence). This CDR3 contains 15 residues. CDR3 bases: TGTGCCAGCAGCTTCCCGGGACCAAGCTCCTACGAGCAGTACTTC. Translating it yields CASSFPGPSSYEQYF. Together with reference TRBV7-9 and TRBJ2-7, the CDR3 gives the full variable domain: DTGVSQNPRHKITKRGQNVTFRCDPISEHNRLYWYRQTLGQGPEFLTYFQNEAQLEKSRLLSDRFSAERPKGSFSTLEIQRTEQGDSAMYLCASSFPGPSSYEQYFGPGTRLTVT.

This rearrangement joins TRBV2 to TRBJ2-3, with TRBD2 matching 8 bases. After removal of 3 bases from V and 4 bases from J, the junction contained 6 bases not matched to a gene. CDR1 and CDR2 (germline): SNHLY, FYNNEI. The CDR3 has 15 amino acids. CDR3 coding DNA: TGTGCCAGCAGTGAGAGCGGGAGCTTTCCAGATACGCAGTATTTT. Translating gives CASSESGSFPDTQYF.

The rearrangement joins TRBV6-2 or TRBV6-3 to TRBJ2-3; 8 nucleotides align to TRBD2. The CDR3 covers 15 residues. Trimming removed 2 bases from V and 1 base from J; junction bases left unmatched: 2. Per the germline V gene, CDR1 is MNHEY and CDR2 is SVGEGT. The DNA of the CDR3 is TGTGCCAGCAGTTACGGGACTAGGGGCACAGATACGCAGTATTTT. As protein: CASSYGTRGTDTQYF.

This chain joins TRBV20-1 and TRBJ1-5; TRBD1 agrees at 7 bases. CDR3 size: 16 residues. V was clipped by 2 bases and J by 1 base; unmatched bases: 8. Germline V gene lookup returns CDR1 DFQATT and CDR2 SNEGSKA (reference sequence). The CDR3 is CSARNDRVESNQPQHF. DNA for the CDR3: TGCAGTGCTAGAAACGACAGGGTTGAGAGCAATCAGCCCCAGCATTTT.

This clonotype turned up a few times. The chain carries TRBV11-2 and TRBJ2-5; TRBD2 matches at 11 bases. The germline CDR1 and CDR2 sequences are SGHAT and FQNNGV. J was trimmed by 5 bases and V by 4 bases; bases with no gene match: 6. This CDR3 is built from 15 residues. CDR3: CASSSSGGSLETQYF. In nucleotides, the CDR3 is TGTGCCAGCAGCTCTAGCGGGGGGTCCTTGGAGACCCAGTACTTC.

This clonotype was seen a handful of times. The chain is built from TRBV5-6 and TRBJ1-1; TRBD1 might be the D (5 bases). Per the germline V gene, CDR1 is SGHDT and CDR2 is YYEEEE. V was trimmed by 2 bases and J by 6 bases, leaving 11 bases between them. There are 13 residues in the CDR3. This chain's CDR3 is CASSFGTTAEAFF. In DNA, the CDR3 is TGTGCCAGCAGCTTCGGGACGACAGCTGAAGCTTTCTTT.

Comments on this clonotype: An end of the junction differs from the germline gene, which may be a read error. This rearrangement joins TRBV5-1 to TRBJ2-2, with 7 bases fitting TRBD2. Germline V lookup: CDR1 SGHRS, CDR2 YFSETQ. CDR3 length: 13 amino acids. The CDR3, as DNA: TGCGCCAGCAGCCCGGTGGGGAGCGGGGACCTGTTTTTT. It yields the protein CASSPVGSGDLFF.

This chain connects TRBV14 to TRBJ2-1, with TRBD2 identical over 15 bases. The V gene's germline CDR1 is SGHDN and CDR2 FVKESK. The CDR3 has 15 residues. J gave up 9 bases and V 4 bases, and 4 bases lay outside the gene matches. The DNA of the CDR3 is TGTGCCAGCAGCCCAGGGACTAGCGGGGGGTTTGAGCAGTTCTTC. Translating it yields CASSPGTSGGFEQFF.

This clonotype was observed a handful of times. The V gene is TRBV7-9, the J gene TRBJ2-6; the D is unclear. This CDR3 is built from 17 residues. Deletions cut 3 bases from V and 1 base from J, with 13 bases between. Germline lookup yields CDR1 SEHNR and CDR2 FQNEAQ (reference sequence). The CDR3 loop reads CASSLGSRRSGANVLTF. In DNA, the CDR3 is TGTGCCAGCAGCTTGGGTAGCCGTAGGTCTGGGGCCAACGTCCTGACTTTC. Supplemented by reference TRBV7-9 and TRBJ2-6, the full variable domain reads DTGVSQNPRHKITKRGQNVTFRCDPISEHNRLYWYRQTLGQGPEFLTYFQNEAQLEKSRLLSDRFSAERPKGSFSTLEIQRTEQGDSAMYLCASSLGSRRSGANVLTFGAGSRLTVL.

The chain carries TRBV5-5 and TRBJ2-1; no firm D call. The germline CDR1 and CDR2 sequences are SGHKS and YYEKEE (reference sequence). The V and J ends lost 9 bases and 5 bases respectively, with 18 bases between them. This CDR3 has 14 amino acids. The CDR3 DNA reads TGTGCCATGGGCCCGTGGCTTAGGAACAATGAGCAGTTCTTC. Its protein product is CAMGPWLRNNEQFF.

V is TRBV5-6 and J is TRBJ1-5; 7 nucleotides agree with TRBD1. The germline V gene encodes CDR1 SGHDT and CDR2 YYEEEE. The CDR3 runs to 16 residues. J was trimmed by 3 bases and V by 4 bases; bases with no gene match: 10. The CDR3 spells CASSQWTGRYNQPQHF. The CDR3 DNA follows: TGTGCCAGCAGCCAATGGACAGGCCGCTACAATCAGCCCCAGCATTTT.

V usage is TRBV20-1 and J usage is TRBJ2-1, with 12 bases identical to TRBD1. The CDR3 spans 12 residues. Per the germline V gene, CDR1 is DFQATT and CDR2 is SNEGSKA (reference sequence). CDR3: CRGTGGNNEQFF. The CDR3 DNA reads TGCAGGGGGACAGGGGGCAACAATGAGCAGTTCTTC.

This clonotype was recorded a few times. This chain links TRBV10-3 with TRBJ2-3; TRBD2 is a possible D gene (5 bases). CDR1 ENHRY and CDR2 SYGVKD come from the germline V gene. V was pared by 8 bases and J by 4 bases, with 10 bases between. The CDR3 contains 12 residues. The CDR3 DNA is TGTGCCATCGGCGGGTGGGCAGATACGCAGTATTTT. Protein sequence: CAIGGWADTQYF.

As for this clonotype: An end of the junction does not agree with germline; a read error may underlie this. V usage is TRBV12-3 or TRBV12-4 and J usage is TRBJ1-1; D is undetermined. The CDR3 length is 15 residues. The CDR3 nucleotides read TGTGCCAGCAGGAACCAGACCCCGTTGAAGACTGAAGCTTTCTTT. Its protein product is CASRNQTPLKTEAFF.

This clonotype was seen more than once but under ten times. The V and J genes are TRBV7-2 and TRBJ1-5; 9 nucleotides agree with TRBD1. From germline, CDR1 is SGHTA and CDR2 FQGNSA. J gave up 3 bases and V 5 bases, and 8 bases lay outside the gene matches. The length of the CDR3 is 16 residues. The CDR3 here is CASSPGTGYANQPQHF. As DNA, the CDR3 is TGTGCCAGCAGCCCCGGGACAGGGTACGCCAATCAGCCCCAGCATTTT.

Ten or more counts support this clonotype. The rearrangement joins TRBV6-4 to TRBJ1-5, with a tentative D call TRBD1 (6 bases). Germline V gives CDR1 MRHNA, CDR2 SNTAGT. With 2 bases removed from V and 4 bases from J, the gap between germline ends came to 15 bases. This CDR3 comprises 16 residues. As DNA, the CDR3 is TGTGCCAGCAGTGACCCGAACAGGGAACCTAATCAGCCCCAGCATTTT. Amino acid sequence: CASSDPNREPNQPQHF.

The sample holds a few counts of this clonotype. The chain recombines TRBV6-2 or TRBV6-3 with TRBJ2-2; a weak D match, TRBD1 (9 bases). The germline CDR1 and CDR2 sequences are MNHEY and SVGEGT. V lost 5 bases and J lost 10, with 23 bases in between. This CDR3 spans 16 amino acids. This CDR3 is CASSTGGTGKVAELFF. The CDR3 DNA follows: TGTGCCAGCAGTACGGGGGGGACAGGGAAGGTCGCGGAGCTGTTTTTT.

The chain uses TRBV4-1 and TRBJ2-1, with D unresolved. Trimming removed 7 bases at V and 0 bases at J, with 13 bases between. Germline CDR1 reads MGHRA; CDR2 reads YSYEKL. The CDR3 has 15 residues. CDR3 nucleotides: TGCGCCAGCACCTTTTCGCCCAGCTCCTACAATGAGCAGTTCTTC. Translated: CASTFSPSSYNEQFF.

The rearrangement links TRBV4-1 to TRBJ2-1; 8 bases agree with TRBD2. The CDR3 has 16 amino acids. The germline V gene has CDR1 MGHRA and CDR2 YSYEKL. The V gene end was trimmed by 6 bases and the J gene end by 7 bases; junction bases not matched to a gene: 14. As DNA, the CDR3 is TGCGCCAGCAGTACCAGCGGGGGAGGCCCGTTGAATGAGCAGTTCTTC. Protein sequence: CASSTSGGGPLNEQFF.

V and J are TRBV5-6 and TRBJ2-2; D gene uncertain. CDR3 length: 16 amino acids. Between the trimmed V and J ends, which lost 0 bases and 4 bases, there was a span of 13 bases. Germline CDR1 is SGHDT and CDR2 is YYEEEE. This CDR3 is CASSLVELSVTGELFF. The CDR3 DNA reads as TGTGCCAGCAGCTTGGTCGAGTTATCCGTCACCGGGGAGCTGTTTTTT.

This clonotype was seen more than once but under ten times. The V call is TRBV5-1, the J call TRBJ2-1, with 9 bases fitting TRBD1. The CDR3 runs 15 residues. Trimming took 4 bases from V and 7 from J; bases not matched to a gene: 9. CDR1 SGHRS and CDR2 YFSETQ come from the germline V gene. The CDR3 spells CASSMPGTGLNEQFF. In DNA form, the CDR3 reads TGCGCCAGCAGCATGCCCGGGACAGGGCTGAATGAGCAGTTCTTC.

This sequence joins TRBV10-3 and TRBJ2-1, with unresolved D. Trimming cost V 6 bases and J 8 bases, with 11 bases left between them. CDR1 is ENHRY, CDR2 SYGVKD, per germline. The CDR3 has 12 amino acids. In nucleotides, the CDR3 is TGTGCCATCAGCCAGGACGGTGATGAGCAGTTCTTC. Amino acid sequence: CAISQDGDEQFF.

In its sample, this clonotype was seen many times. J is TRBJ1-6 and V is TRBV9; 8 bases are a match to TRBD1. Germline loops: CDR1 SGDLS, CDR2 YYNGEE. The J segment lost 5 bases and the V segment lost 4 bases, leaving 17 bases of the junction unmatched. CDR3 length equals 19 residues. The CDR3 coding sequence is TGTGCCAGCAGCCCCAGGGGCAGCTTACCAGGGGGCAATAATTCACCCCTCCACTTT. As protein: CASSPRGSLPGGNNSPLHF.